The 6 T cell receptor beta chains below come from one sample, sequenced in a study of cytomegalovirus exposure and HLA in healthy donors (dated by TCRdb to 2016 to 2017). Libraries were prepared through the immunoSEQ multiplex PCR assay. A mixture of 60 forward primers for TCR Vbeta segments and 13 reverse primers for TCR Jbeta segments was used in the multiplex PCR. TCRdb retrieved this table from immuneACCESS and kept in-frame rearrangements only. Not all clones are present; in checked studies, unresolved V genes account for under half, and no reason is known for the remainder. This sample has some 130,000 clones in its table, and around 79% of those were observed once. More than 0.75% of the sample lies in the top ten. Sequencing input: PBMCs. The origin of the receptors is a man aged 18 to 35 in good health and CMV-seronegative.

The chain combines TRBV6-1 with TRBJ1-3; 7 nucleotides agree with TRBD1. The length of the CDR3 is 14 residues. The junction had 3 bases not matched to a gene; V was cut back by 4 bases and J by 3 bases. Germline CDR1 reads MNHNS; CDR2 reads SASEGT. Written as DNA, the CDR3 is TGTGCCAGCAGTGCTAGGGACAGTGGAAACACCATATATTTT. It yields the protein CASSARDSGNTIYF.

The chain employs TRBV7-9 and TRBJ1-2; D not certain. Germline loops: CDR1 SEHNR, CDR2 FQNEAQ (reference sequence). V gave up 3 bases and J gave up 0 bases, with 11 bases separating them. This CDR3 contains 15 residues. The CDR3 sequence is CASSFSSTANYGYTF. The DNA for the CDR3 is TGTGCCAGCAGCTTTTCGTCCACGGCTAACTATGGCTACACCTTC.

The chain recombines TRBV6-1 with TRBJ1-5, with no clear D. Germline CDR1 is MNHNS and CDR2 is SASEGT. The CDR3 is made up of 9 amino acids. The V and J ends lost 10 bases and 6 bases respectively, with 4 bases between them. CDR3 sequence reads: CATGQPQHF. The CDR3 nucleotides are TGTGCCACCGGTCAGCCCCAGCATTTT.

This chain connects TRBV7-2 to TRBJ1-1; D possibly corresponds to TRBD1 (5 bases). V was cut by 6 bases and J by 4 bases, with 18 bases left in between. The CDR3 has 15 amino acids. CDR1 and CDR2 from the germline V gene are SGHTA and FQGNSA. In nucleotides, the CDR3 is TGTGCCAGCAGTCCGGACCCCGGGGGGAGCACTGAAGCTTTCTTT. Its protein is CASSPDPGGSTEAFF.

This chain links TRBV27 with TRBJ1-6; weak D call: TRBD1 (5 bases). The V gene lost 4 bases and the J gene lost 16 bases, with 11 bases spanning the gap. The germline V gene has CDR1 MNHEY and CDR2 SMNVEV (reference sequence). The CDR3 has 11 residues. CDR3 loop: CASSSLGQLHF. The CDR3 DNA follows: TGTGCCAGCAGTTCGCTGGGGCAACTCCACTTT.

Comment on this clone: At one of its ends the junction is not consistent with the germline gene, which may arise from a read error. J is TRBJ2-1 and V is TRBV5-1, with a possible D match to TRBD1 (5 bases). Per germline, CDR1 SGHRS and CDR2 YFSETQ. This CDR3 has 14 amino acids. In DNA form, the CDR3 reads TGCGCCAGCAGATTGGCGTCAGGGCACCATGAGCAGTTCTTC. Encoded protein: CASRLASGHHEQFF. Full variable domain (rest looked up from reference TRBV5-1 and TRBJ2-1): KAGVTQTPRYLIKTRGQQVTLSCSPISGHRSVSWYQQTPGQGLQFLFEYFSETQRNKGNFPGRFSGRQFSNSRSEMNVSTLELGDSALYLCASRLASGHHEQFFGPGTRLTVL.